The 5 T cell receptor beta chains reported below all come from one sample, sequenced in a study of T cell responses to AZD1222 COVID-19 vaccine (dated by TCRdb to about 2021). Libraries were constructed by the immunoSEQ multiplex PCR assay. TCRdb carries this immuneACCESS record with in-frame sequences only. Its versions omit some clonotypes, under half of them owing to an unresolved V gene in the studies checked, with the rest unexplained. The table for this sample lists about 120,000 clones; 80% to 90% of them were counted only once. Approximately 3.4% of the sample is in the top ten clones. The time point label of this sample denotes: baseline before first vaccination. The sample was peripheral blood, taken on day 0 of AZD1222 vaccination. The receptors shown here come from an adult in good health.

The chain couples TRBV11-1 to TRBJ2-7, with D uncertain. Germline loops: CDR1 SGHAT, CDR2 FQDESV (reference sequence). This CDR3 is built from 13 residues. V lost 5 bases to trimming and J lost 4 bases, with 12 bases between them. CDR3 residues: CASSRASRYEQYF. As DNA, the CDR3 is TGTGCCAGCAGCCGGGCCTCCCGGTACGAGCAGTACTTC.

The chain combines TRBV14 with TRBJ2-7; D unresolved. Germline V gives CDR1 SGHDN, CDR2 FVKESK. V shed 4 bases and J shed 1 base, with 11 bases lying between them. This CDR3 is built from 14 residues. The CDR3 loop is CASSPHIGSYEQYF. The CDR3 DNA follows: TGTGCCAGCAGCCCTCATATCGGATCCTACGAGCAGTACTTC.

The chain couples TRBV18 to TRBJ2-1, with TRBD2 matching 12 bases. The V gene's germline CDR1 is KGHSH and CDR2 LQKENI. Trimming took 0 bases from V and 6 from J; bases not matched to a gene: 3. The length of the CDR3 is 16 residues. CDR3 DNA sequence: TGTGCCAGCTCACCACCACTAGCGGGGGGTCTCAATGAGCAGTTCTTC. Its protein product is CASSPPLAGGLNEQFF.

V gene TRBV2 combines with J gene TRBJ2-4; the match to TRBD1 covers 9 bases. With V trimmed by 6 bases and J by 0 bases, 3 bases remained unmatched. CDR3 length: 15 residues. Germline values: CDR1 SNHLY, CDR2 FYNNEI. Here the CDR3 reads CASRRQGVAKNIQYF. In DNA, the CDR3 is TGTGCCAGCAGGAGACAGGGGGTAGCCAAAAACATTCAGTACTTC.

The chain joins TRBV19 to TRBJ2-3; tentatively, D is TRBD1 or TRBD2 (5 bases each). Germline V CDR1 and CDR2: LNHDA, SQIVND (reference sequence). Trimming took 7 bases from V and 2 from J, leaving 13 bases between them. CDR3 size: 14 residues. In DNA form, the CDR3 reads TGTGCCAGTAAATCAGGGACCTTCACAGATACGCAGTATTTT. This sequence encodes CASKSGTFTDTQYF.